The 5 T cell receptor beta chains below all came from one sample that was sequenced in a study of sequential checkpoint blockade in melanoma. The treatment: randomized to nivolumab then ipilimumab (arm A) or the reverse (arm B). Assay used: immunoSEQ multiplex PCR; TCRdb lists only in-frame clones, some missing. The data contain some 6,000 clones, roughly 53% of them singletons. Sequences were derived from CD8+ T cells sorted from blood (inferred from file names), sampled from a patient given nivolumab and ipilimumab in sequence. These receptor sequences come from a human donor with melanoma.

The chain uses TRBV27 and TRBJ1-3, with 9 bases fitting TRBD1. After removal of 0 bases from V and 0 bases from J, the junction contained 6 bases not matched to a gene. Germline CDR1 reads MNHEY; CDR2 reads SMNVEV (reference sequence). The CDR3 covers 18 residues. The CDR3 sequence: CASSLSGTGSGSGNTIYF. The DNA of the CDR3 is TGTGCCAGCAGTTTATCGGGGACAGGGTCAGGCTCTGGAAACACCATATATTTT.

V gene TRBV5-4 combines with J gene TRBJ2-1; the D gene is possibly TRBD1 (6 bases). V lost 5 bases to trimming and J lost 0 bases, with 6 bases between them. Germline V CDR1 and CDR2: SGHNT, YYREEE (reference sequence). The CDR3 is made up of 13 amino acids. The CDR3 is CASRGASYNEQFF. CDR3 sequence (DNA): TGTGCCAGCAGGGGGGCCTCCTACAATGAGCAGTTCTTC. Based on the CDR3 plus reference TRBV5-4 and TRBJ2-1, the full variable domain is ETGVTQSPTHLIKTRGQQVTLRCSSQSGHNTVSWYQQALGQGPQFIFQYYREEENGRGNFPPRFSGLQFPNYSSELNVNALELDDSALYLCASRGASYNEQFFGPGTRLTVL.

V is TRBV4-3 and J is TRBJ2-2; 8 bases map to TRBD1. Germline V gene sequence: CDR1 LGHNA, CDR2 YSLEER. The CDR3 has 17 residues. Germline trimming cut 3 bases from V and 0 bases from J; bases unmatched to any gene: 6. The CDR3 here is CASSQGDRIPNTGELFF. CDR3 DNA sequence: TGCGCCAGCAGCCAGGGGGACAGGATACCGAACACCGGGGAGCTGTTTTTT.

This chain connects TRBV6-4 to TRBJ2-7; possibly TRBD2 for D (6 bases). Trimming stripped 6 bases from V and 4 bases from J, with 22 bases between. CDR1 is MRHNA and CDR2 is SNTAGT in the germline V gene. This CDR3 spans 16 amino acids. In DNA, the CDR3 is TGTGCCAGCAGAGCCCGTGAGTCAGGAGGGAAGTACGAGCAGTACTTC. Protein: CASRARESGGKYEQYF.

The chain is built from TRBV27 and TRBJ1-1, with D perhaps matching TRBD1 (6 bases). This CDR3 comprises 15 residues. The V end was cut by 0 bases, the J end by 1 base, with 9 bases between. Germline CDR1 reads MNHEY; CDR2 reads SMNVEV (reference sequence). The CDR3 loop is CASSLSAGANTEAFF. The CDR3 DNA reads as TGTGCCAGCAGTTTATCCGCAGGGGCGAACACTGAAGCTTTCTTT.